Following are 2 T cell receptor beta chains from one sample sequenced in a study of HIV-infected patients and healthy controls. Reverse transcription used around 500 ng RNA and constant-region primers for alpha and beta. Separate chain-specific third strand synthesis with multiplexing indices produced the alpha and beta libraries. TCRdb itself ran the 5' RACE reads through MiXCR, one entry per CDR3 protein. Of 8,000 to 10,000 distinct CDR3 sequences in the sample, roughly 6% were seen once. All unsorted peripheral T cells were captured because whole blood was used without fractionation. Sample: blood. These receptors all come from an adult in good health.

This clonotype is termed medium-sized. The chain uses TRBV7-2 and TRBJ2-1; unclear D gene. There are 15 residues in the CDR3. Trimming cost V 5 bases and J 2 bases, with 13 bases left between them. Germline loops: CDR1 SGHTA, CDR2 FQGNSA. The chain's CDR3 is CASSPASSAYNEQFF. As DNA, the CDR3 is TGTGCCAGCAGCCCTGCTAGTTCTGCCTACAATGAGCAGTTCTTC.

This clonotype was counted many times. This chain connects TRBV20-1 to TRBJ2-7; 9 nucleotides agree with TRBD1. The J segment lost 9 bases and the V segment lost 5 bases, leaving 11 bases of the junction unmatched. CDR3 length: 13 residues. Germline loops: CDR1 DFQATT, CDR2 SNEGSKA (reference sequence). CDR3 residues: CSAWDRAGNAQYF. CDR3 coding DNA: TGCAGTGCTTGGGACAGGGCTGGGAACGCGCAGTACTTC.